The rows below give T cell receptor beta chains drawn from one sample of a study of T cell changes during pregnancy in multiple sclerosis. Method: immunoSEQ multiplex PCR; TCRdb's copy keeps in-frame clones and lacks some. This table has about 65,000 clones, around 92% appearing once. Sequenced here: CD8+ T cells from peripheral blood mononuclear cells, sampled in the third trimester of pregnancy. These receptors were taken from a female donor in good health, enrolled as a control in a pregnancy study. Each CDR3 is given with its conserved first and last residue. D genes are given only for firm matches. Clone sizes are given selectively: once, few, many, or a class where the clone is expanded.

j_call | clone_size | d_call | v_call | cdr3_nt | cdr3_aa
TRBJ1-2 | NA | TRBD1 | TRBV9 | TGTGCCAGCAGCGGTCCCGGGACAGGGAGCGGAGGAGCTATTAATGGCTACACCTTC | CASSGPGTGSGGAINGYTF
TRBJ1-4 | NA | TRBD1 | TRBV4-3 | TGCGCCAGCAGCCAAGATTGGAGACAGGGTGGCGAAAAACTGTTTTTT | CASSQDWRQGGEKLFF
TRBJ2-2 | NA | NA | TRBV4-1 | TGCGCCAGCAGCCAGGGACCGGGAGATGGGGAGCTGTTTTTT | CASSQGPGDGELFF
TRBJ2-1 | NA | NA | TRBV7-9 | TGTGCCAGCAGCTTAGTCTTCGCGGGGCTCTCCTACAATGAGCAGTTCTTC | CASSLVFAGLSYNEQFF
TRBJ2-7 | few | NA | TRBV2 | TGTGCCAGCAGTGATAACTACGAGCAGTACTTC | CASSDNYEQYF
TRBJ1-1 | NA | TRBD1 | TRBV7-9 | TGTGCGACCGGGACAGGGGAAGTGAACACTGAAGCTTTCTTT | CATGTGEVNTEAFF
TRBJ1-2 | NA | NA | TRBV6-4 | TGTGCCAGCAGGGGGGTACAGGGAGAAGGCTACACCTTC | CASRGVQGEGYTF
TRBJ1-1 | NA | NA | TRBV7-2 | TGTGCCAGCAGCTTTCCGGGTCTCAACGAAGCTTTCTTT | CASSFPGLNEAFF
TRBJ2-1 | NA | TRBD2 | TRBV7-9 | TGTGCCAGCAGCTTAGGTACTAGCGGTGAATACAATGAGCAGTTCTTC | CASSLGTSGEYNEQFF
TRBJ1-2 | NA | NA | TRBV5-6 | TGTGCCAGCAGCTTGGTTGGTTCCGGGGGATCGCAGGGCTACACCTTC | CASSLVGSGGSQGYTF
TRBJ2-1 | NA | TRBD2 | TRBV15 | TGTGCCACCAGTAGCGGGGGGGCGTCCAATGAGCAGTTCTTC | CATSSGGASNEQFF
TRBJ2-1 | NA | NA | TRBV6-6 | TGTGCCAGCAGTTACGGCGGATATGGGAATGAGCAGTTCTTC | CASSYGGYGNEQFF
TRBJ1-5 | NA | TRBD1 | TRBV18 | TGTGCCAGCTCACCAGGGACAGGGAATCAGCCCCAGCATTTT | CASSPGTGNQPQHF
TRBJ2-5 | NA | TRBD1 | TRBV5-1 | TGCGCCAGCAGCTTTGGACAGGGCAGTAAGACCCAGTACTTC | CASSFGQGSKTQYF
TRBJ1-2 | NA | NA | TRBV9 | TGTGCCAGCAGCGAAGGAGGCTGGGGCTACACCTTC | CASSEGGWGYTF
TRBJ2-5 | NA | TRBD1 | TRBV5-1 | TGCGCCAGCAGCTCGGGGGACAGGGCAGAGACCCAGTACTTC | CASSSGDRAETQYF
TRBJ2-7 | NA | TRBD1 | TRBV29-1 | TGCAGCGTTGAACCCCAGGGACAGTACGAGCAGTACTTC | CSVEPQGQYEQYF
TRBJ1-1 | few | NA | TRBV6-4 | TGTGCCAGCAGTGATGTAGGGGGAACTGAAGCTTTCTTT | CASSDVGGTEAFF
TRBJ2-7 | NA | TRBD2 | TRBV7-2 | TGTGCCAGCAGCTTAGGGCTAGCGGGGGACTACGAGCAGTACTTC | CASSLGLAGDYEQYF
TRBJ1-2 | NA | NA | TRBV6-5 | TGTGCCAGCAGTTACTCGGCAGATTCTAACTATGGCTACACCTTC | CASSYSADSNYGYTF
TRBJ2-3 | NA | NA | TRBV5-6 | TGTGCCAGCCGCGGGACAGATACGCAGTATTTT | CASRGTDTQYF
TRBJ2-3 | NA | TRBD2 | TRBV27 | TGTGCCAGCAGCCCCGGGCTAGCGGGCACAGATACGCAGTATTTT | CASSPGLAGTDTQYF
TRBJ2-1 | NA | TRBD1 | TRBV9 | TGTGCCAGCAGCGTGCGGGGACAGGGGGCCTGGGAGCAGTTCTTC | CASSVRGQGAWEQFF
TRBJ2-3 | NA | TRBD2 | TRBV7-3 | TGTGCCAGCAGCTTAGGGGTAGCGGGGGCAGCAGATACGCAGTATTTT | CASSLGVAGAADTQYF
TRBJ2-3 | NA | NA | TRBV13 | TGTGCCAGCAGCCCCCGGACTGGGATAGAGACGCAGTATTTT | CASSPRTGIETQYF
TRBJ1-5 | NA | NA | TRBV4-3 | TGCGCCAGCAGCCACCGAATCAGGGAAGATAGCAATCAGCCCCAGCATTTT | CASSHRIREDSNQPQHF
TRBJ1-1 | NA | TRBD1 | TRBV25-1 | TGTGCCAGCTCGGACAGGGTGGAGAAGTTCACTGAAGCTTTCTTT | CASSDRVEKFTEAFF
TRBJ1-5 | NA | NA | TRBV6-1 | TGTGCCAGCAGTCAAGATACTCCTTATAGCAATCAGCCCCAGCATTTT | CASSQDTPYSNQPQHF
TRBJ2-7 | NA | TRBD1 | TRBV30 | TGTGCCTACCAAGGGGGCTTCGAGGAGCAGTACTTC | CAYQGGFEEQYF
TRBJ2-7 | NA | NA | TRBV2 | TGTGCCAGCGGCATGGGGAGGCGCGGAGACTACGAGCAGTACTTC | CASGMGRRGDYEQYF
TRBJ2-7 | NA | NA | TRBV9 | TGTGCCAGCAGCGAGCAGGGCCTCTGGAACGAGCAGTACTTC | CASSEQGLWNEQYF
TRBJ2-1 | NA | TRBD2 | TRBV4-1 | TGCGCCAGCAGCCACCTTAGCGGGGACCCTTACAATGAGCAGTTCTTC | CASSHLSGDPYNEQFF
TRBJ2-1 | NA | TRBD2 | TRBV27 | TGTGCCAGCTTAAGACCGGGGGGGACGAATGAGCAGTTCTTC | CASLRPGGTNEQFF
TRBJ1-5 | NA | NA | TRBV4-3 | TGCGCCAGCAGCCAAGAAAGAACAGGGCCTAGCAATCAGCCCCAGCATTTT | CASSQERTGPSNQPQHF
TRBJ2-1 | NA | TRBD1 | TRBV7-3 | TGTGCCAGCAGCTTAAATGCGGGGACAGGGTTCTACAATGAGCAGTTCTTC | CASSLNAGTGFYNEQFF
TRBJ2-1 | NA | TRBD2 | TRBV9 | TGTGCCAGCAGCGAACAACCGGGACTAGCGGGGAATGAGCAGTTCTTC | CASSEQPGLAGNEQFF
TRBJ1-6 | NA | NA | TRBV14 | TGTGCCAGCAGCCAAAACCTCCAGAGGAATTCACCCCTCCACTTT | CASSQNLQRNSPLHF
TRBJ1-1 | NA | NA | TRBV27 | TGTGCCAGCAGGGAGGGGAACACTGAAGCTTTCTTT | CASREGNTEAFF
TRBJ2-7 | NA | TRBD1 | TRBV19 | TGTGCCAGTGCATTTTCAGGGGGCGGCTACGAGCAGTACTTC | CASAFSGGGYEQYF
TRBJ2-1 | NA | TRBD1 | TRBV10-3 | TGTGCCATCAGTGAACCCGACAGGGGAAGCAATGAGCAGTTCTTC | CAISEPDRGSNEQFF
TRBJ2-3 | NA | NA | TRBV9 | TGTGCCAGCAGCGCCACAGGGAACGTGGATACGCAGTATTTT | CASSATGNVDTQYF
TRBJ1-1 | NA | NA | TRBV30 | TGTGCCTGGAGTGTAAGTCCAGGGACTGAAGCTTTCTTT | CAWSVSPGTEAFF
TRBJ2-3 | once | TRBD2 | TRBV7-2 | TGTGCCAGCAGCTTAGGGCCGGTAGCGGGGGTAGGCACAGATACGCAGTATTTT | CASSLGPVAGVGTDTQYF
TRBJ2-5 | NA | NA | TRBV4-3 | TGCGCCAGCAGCCAAGTAAACGGGGTGGGAGAGACCCAGTACTTC | CASSQVNGVGETQYF
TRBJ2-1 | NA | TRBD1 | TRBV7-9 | TGTGCCAGCAGCTCAACCCAGGACAGGCTATCCTACAATGAGCAGTTCTTC | CASSSTQDRLSYNEQFF
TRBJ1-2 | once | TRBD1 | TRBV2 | TGTGCCAGCAGTGCCGGGACAGGGCTCCTTAACTATGGCTACACCTTC | CASSAGTGLLNYGYTF